In this sample, the clone carrying this T cell receptor beta chain turned up a few times. Germline and junction disagree at one end, which may indicate a read error. The data derive from a study of blood T cells in healthy people across ages. Study information: Template switching picked up about one barcoded beta molecule for each two T cells.

The CDR3 has 14 residues. A sample-barcoded 5' primer and a J-beta primer mix were used in a second PCR of roughly 7 to 11 cycles. TCRdb re-called the 5' RACE reads through MiXCR, storing one row per CDR3 protein. In the table there are roughly 1,000,000 distinct CDR3 sequences, approximately 26% of which are singletons. This sample also belongs to another study, concerning T cells of mothers and their children.

The gene calls are TRBV12-3 or TRBV12-4 and TRBJ2-1; a possible D gene is TRBD2 (6 bases). The TCR sequence derives from a girl aged 2-9 years in good health. The sample was blood. CDR3 loop: CASSPRDSSNEQFF. The CDR3 nucleotides read TGTGCCAGCAGTCCTCGGGACTCCTCCAATGAGCAGTTCTTC.